A selection of T cell receptor beta chains follows, all from one sample in a study of CD4 T cells in relation to SARS-CoV-2 and coronaviruses. TCRdb keeps only in-frame clones here, not all; method: immunoSEQ multiplex PCR. The table records 27,000 or so clones, 70% to 80% of them present only once. Their recognized antigens are unknown. The sample consisted of CD4+ T cells from PBMCs, cultured in vitro. These receptors were collected from a human donor in good health. Both conserved end residues are part of each CDR3. D genes are given only for firm matches. Clone size is shown for a subset of rows, as once, few, many or a class of expanded clone.

size	V	J	D	CDR3	DNA
few	TRBV5-8	TRBJ2-3	NA	CASRPRGGADTQYF	TGTGCCAGCAGGCCTCGAGGCGGGGCAGATACGCAGTATTTT
NA	TRBV27	TRBJ2-1	NA	CASSIRQDPLSYNEQFF	TGTGCCAGCAGCATCCGGCAGGACCCCCTCTCCTACAATGAGCAGTTCTTC
NA	TRBV9	TRBJ2-5	TRBD1	CASSANIQGAGETQYF	TGTGCCAGCAGCGCGAATATACAGGGGGCAGGAGAGACCCAGTACTTC
few	TRBV20-1	TRBJ2-1	NA	CSAGLANEQFF	TGCAGTGCTGGGCTCGCCAATGAGCAGTTCTTC
NA	TRBV11-2	TRBJ1-1	NA	CASSVDSLNTEAFF	TGTGCCAGCAGCGTGGACAGTCTCAACACTGAAGCTTTCTTT
few	TRBV4-1	TRBJ1-5	NA	CASSQDEGGSAQHF	TGCGCCAGCAGCCAAGATGAGGGGGGGTCAGCCCAGCATTTT
NA	TRBV25-1	TRBJ1-4	NA	CASSDWGPNEKLFF	TGTGCCAGCAGTGATTGGGGGCCTAATGAAAAACTGTTTTTT
NA	TRBV19	TRBJ2-2	TRBD1	CASSTTGGGFGELFF	TGTGCCAGTAGTACAACAGGGGGCGGATTCGGGGAGCTGTTTTTT
once	TRBV4-3	TRBJ2-7	NA	CASSQEEGRTGEQYF	TGCGCCAGCAGCCAAGAGGAGGGACGCACGGGGGAGCAGTACTTC
NA	TRBV14	TRBJ2-3	TRBD2	CASRRTSGADTQYF	TGTGCCAGCAGAAGGACTAGCGGGGCAGATACGCAGTATTTT
NA	TRBV29-1	TRBJ2-5	NA	CSVKGEGTQYF	TGCAGCGTTAAAGGGGAAGGGACCCAGTACTTC
NA	TRBV5-1	TRBJ2-2	NA	CASSPANTGELFF	TGCGCCAGCAGCCCTGCGAACACCGGGGAGCTGTTTTTT
NA	TRBV5-1	TRBJ2-2	TRBD2	CASSFDREGGELFF	TGCGCCAGCAGCTTTGATCGGGAGGGCGGGGAGCTGTTTTTT
NA	TRBV5-5	TRBJ2-1	TRBD2	CASSDQRAGTTVQSEQFF	TGTGCCAGCAGCGATCAAAGAGCCGGGACTACTGTACAGAGTGAGCAGTTCTTC
NA	TRBV5-1	TRBJ2-1	NA	CASSFGVQGNEQFF	TGCGCCAGCAGCTTCGGGGTTCAAGGCAATGAGCAGTTCTTC
NA	TRBV5-1	TRBJ1-6	NA	CASSLEGAGYNSPLHF	TGCGCCAGCAGCTTGGAAGGGGCAGGGTATAATTCACCCCTCCACTTT
NA	TRBV6-5	TRBJ1-1	NA	CASREGGRNTEAFF	TGTGCCAGCAGAGAGGGGGGCAGGAACACTGAAGCTTTCTTT
NA	TRBV5-1	TRBJ2-1	TRBD2	CASSLGGGLYNEQFF	TGCGCCAGCAGCTTGGGCGGGGGGCTCTACAATGAGCAGTTCTTC
NA	TRBV7-2	TRBJ2-1	NA	CASSFHNEQFF	TGTGCCAGCAGCTTCCACAATGAGCAGTTCTTC
few	TRBV5-4	TRBJ1-2	NA	CASSLKQGGLYGYTF	TGTGCCAGCAGCTTGAAACAGGGAGGACTCTATGGCTACACCTTC
NA	TRBV18	TRBJ2-1	NA	CASQLRDNEQFF	TGTGCCAGCCAACTACGGGACAATGAGCAGTTCTTC
few	TRBV10-1	TRBJ2-1	TRBD2	CASSASGGTNEQFF	TGCGCCAGCAGTGCTAGCGGGGGGACCAATGAGCAGTTCTTC
NA	TRBV9	TRBJ1-1	TRBD1	CASSGGQGLDTEAFF	TGTGCCAGCAGCGGGGGACAGGGTCTGGACACTGAAGCTTTCTTT
few	TRBV4-2	TRBJ2-2	NA	CASRDQGGSNTGELFF	TGTGCCAGCAGGGACCAGGGGGGATCGAACACCGGGGAGCTGTTTTTT
NA	TRBV10-3	TRBJ1-2	TRBD1	CAIRWEPGQEAGYTF	TGTGCCATCAGATGGGAGCCGGGACAGGAGGCTGGCTACACCTTC
NA	TRBV5-1	TRBJ2-7	NA	CASSLDTFSYEQYF	TGCGCCAGCAGCTTGGACACCTTCTCCTACGAGCAGTACTTC
NA	TRBV4-3	TRBJ2-7	TRBD2	CASSQELAGAHEQYF	TGCGCCAGCAGCCAAGAGCTAGCGGGAGCCCACGAGCAGTACTTC
NA	TRBV9	TRBJ1-1	NA	CASSVAGGRIIF	TGTGCCAGCAGCGTAGCTGGGGGACGGATAATATTT
NA	TRBV5-1	TRBJ1-5	NA	CASSPLGVGNQPQHF	TGCGCCAGCAGCCCTCTGGGTGTGGGCAATCAGCCCCAGCATTTT
few	TRBV6-1	TRBJ2-2	TRBD2	CASSGLAGEPSGELFF	TGTGCCAGCAGTGGACTAGCGGGAGAGCCCTCCGGGGAGCTGTTTTTT
NA	TRBV11-3	TRBJ2-6	NA	CASSPFSGANVLTF	TGTGCCAGCAGCCCCTTCTCTGGGGCCAACGTCCTGACTTTC
NA	TRBV19	TRBJ1-1	NA	CASSITGSGTEAFF	TGTGCCAGTAGTATCACGGGAAGCGGCACTGAAGCTTTCTTT
NA	TRBV12-3/TRBV12-4	TRBJ1-5	NA	CASSSDSIQPQHF	TGTGCCAGCAGTTCTGACAGCATACAGCCCCAGCATTTT
NA	TRBV27	TRBJ2-1	TRBD2	CASSLSGGEGGSEQFF	TGTGCCAGCAGTTTATCGGGGGGGGAGGGCGGGAGTGAGCAGTTCTTC
NA	TRBV30	TRBJ1-1	NA	CAWSVPGSRTEAFF	TGTGCCTGGAGTGTACCCGGCAGTCGGACTGAAGCTTTCTTT
once	TRBV30	TRBJ2-5	NA	CAWSGRVRETQYF	TGTGCCTGGAGTGGCAGGGTGCGAGAGACCCAGTACTTC
NA	TRBV2	TRBJ2-2	TRBD2	CASSGAGGPTGELFF	TGTGCCAGCAGTGGTGCGGGGGGGCCCACCGGGGAGCTGTTTTTT
NA	TRBV5-1	TRBJ1-1	TRBD1	CASSLGGTGSGTEAFF	TGCGCCAGCAGCTTGGGGGGGACAGGGTCGGGCACTGAAGCTTTCTTT
NA	TRBV18	TRBJ1-4	NA	CASSPNAQGSYEKLFF	TGTGCCAGCTCACCTAACGCCCAGGGTTCTTACGAAAAACTGTTTTTT
few	TRBV4-2	TRBJ2-1	NA	CASSQDGRATNEQFF	TGTGCCAGCAGCCAAGATGGTCGGGCGACCAATGAGCAGTTCTTC
NA	TRBV11-2	TRBJ1-2	TRBD1	CASSLGLRRGQGYTF	TGTGCCAGCAGCTTAGGACTTCGCAGGGGGCAAGGCTACACCTTC
NA	TRBV10-2	TRBJ2-7	TRBD2	CASCLAGGASYEQYF	TGCGCCAGCTGTCTAGCGGGAGGGGCCTCCTACGAGCAGTACTTC
NA	TRBV30	TRBJ1-1	NA	CAWSVTGGTEAFF	TGTGCCTGGAGTGTAACGGGTGGCACTGAAGCTTTCTTT